These 6 T cell receptor beta chains were all obtained from the same sample, sequenced in a study of T cell repertoires in cytomegalovirus infection. TCRdb re-analysed the reads in MiXCR, keeping a single row per CDR3 protein. The data show around 270,000 distinct CDR3 sequences, approximately 8.3% seen once. The sequencing input was PBMCs. The source of these receptors is a human donor in good health (CMV status not recorded). Some clones in this sample may be carry-over from other donors' samples.

This clonotype was observed at least ten times. This sequence joins TRBV7-2 and TRBJ1-1, with D possibly being TRBD1 (5 bases). Trimming took off 3 bases at V and 5 bases at J, with 16 bases between the two ends. The germline V gene encodes CDR1 SGHTA and CDR2 FQGNSA. The length of the CDR3 is 15 residues. CDR3 coding DNA: TGTGCCAGCAGCTTTTCCTCTCGGGGGTTGACTGAAGCTTTCTTT. Its protein is CASSFSSRGLTEAFF. Combining the CDR3 with reference TRBV7-2 and TRBJ1-1 gives the whole variable domain GAGVSQSPSNKVTEKGKDVELRCDPISGHTALYWYRQSLGQGLEFLIYFQGNSAPDKSGLPSDRFSAERTGGSVSTLTIQRTQQEDSAVYLCASSFSSRGLTEAFFGQGTRLTVV.

This clonotype was found many times. The CDR3 sequence is CASSSGQRAYGYTF. DNA of the CDR3: TGTGCCAGTAGTTCGGGACAGCGAGCCTATGGCTACACCTTC. The V call is TRBV19, the J call TRBJ1-2, with 7 bases lining up with TRBD1. The ends lost 5 bases at V and 4 bases at J; junction bases unmatched: 7. CDR3 length equals 14 residues. The V gene's germline CDR1 is LNHDA and CDR2 SQIVND (reference sequence).

The chain is built from TRBV12-3 or TRBV12-4 and TRBJ1-1, with TRBD1 as a possible D gene (5 bases). The germline V and J ends were trimmed by 6 bases and 7 bases, with 12 bases remaining between them. The CDR3 spans 12 residues. CDR3 nucleotides: TGTGCCAGCAGCTTGACAGAGCTTGAAGCTTTCTTT. Protein sequence: CASSLTELEAFF.

This rearrangement joins TRBV4-3 to TRBJ1-4; 9 bases are shared with TRBD1. Germline CDR1 LGHNA, CDR2 YSLEER. The CDR3 is 14 amino acids. V gave up 4 bases and J gave up 5 bases; unmatched junction bases: 2. CDR3 in amino acids: CASSRGQGNEKLFF. The CDR3 nucleotides are TGCGCCAGCAGCCGCGGACAGGGGAATGAAAAACTGTTTTTT.

V is TRBV24-1 and J is TRBJ2-1, with TRBD2 as a possible D gene (7 bases). Trimming removed 4 bases from V and 0 bases from J, with 12 bases in between. The CDR3 loop spans 16 amino acids. Germline V gene lookup returns CDR1 KGHDR and CDR2 SFDVKD. CDR3 DNA: TGTGCCACCAGTGAGGCGGGGGCTAGCTCCTACAATGAGCAGTTCTTC. Protein product: CATSEAGASSYNEQFF.

There are many counts of this clonotype. The chain carries TRBV28 and TRBJ1-1, with D uncertain. Germline CDR1 reads MDHEN; CDR2 reads SYDVKM. Trimming took off 5 bases at V and 11 bases at J, with 15 bases between the two ends. CDR3 size: 12 residues. CDR3 sequence (DNA): TGTGCCAGCAGTCCCCGGACGTCGAGGGCTTTCTTT. Protein product: CASSPRTSRAFF.